One sample yielded the 15 T cell receptor beta chains listed below, sequenced in a study of T cell responses to AZD1222 COVID-19 vaccine. Produced via immunoSEQ multiplex PCR; TCRdb's table is partial and in-frame only. Of some 280,000 clones listed, approximately 94% are singletons. This specimen consisted of peripheral blood, obtained 28 days after the second AZD1222 dose. These receptors came from an adult who received the AZD1222 COVID-19 vaccine.

This chain uses TRBV28 with TRBJ1-5, with D tentatively TRBD1 (6 bases). This CDR3 has 14 residues. CDR1 and CDR2 (germline): MDHEN, SYDVKM. V was trimmed by 7 bases and J by 2 bases, leaving 12 bases between them. CDR3: CASNQGRGNQPQHF. The CDR3, as DNA: TGTGCCAGCAATCAGGGGAGGGGCAATCAGCCCCAGCATTTT.

The chain recombines TRBV10-3 with TRBJ2-1; D perhaps matches TRBD2 (5 bases). The germline V gene has CDR1 ENHRY and CDR2 SYGVKD. The CDR3 runs 13 residues. V was pared by 4 bases and J by 3 bases, with 7 bases between. DNA of the CDR3: TGTGCCATCAGTGGTGGGAGCTACAATGAGCAGTTCTTC. Translation gives CAISGGSYNEQFF.

The chain carries TRBV7-9 and TRBJ1-5; perhaps TRBD1 as D (6 bases). CDR3 size: 13 residues. Per the germline V gene, CDR1 is SEHNR and CDR2 is FQNEAQ (reference sequence). The ends were cut back, 1 base at V and 7 bases at J, with 8 bases in the middle. CDR3 region: CASSLVDRQPQHF. The CDR3, as DNA: TGTGCCAGCAGCTTAGTGGACAGACAGCCCCAGCATTTT. Based on the CDR3 plus reference TRBV7-9 and TRBJ1-5, the full variable domain is DTGVSQNPRHKITKRGQNVTFRCDPISEHNRLYWYRQTLGQGPEFLTYFQNEAQLEKSRLLSDRFSAERPKGSFSTLEIQRTEQGDSAMYLCASSLVDRQPQHFGDGTRLSIL.

V is TRBV6-2 or TRBV6-3 and J is TRBJ2-1, with 7 bases identical to TRBD2. The V gene's germline CDR1 is MNHEY and CDR2 SVGEGT. The length of the CDR3 is 16 residues. V was clipped by 2 bases and J by 4 bases; unmatched bases: 8. The CDR3 loop is CASSYTPGGSYNEQFF. The CDR3 DNA follows: TGTGCCAGCAGTTACACCCCCGGCGGGAGTTACAATGAGCAGTTCTTC.

This chain connects TRBV6-5 to TRBJ2-5; 7 positions agree with TRBD1. J was trimmed by 3 bases and V by 0 bases; bases with no gene match: 4. Germline values: CDR1 MNHEY, CDR2 SVGAGI. This CDR3 spans 15 amino acids. For the CDR3, the DNA is TGTGCCAGCAGTTACTCTGGACAGGATAAAGAGACCCAGTACTTC. Translation: CASSYSGQDKETQYF.

V is TRBV19 and J is TRBJ1-5; tentative D call: TRBD1 (6 bases). The V and J ends lost 3 bases and 2 bases respectively, with 11 bases between them. The length of the CDR3 is 15 residues. The germline CDR1 and CDR2 sequences are LNHDA and SQIVND (reference sequence). The CDR3: CASSMVRTGNQPQHF. The CDR3 region has the DNA TGTGCCAGTAGTATGGTGCGGACAGGCAATCAGCCCCAGCATTTT.

This chain uses TRBV11-2 with TRBJ2-1; D may correspond to TRBD1 or TRBD2 (5 bases each). The germline V gene encodes CDR1 SGHAT and CDR2 FQNNGV. This CDR3 has 15 residues. V gave up 3 bases and J gave up 13 bases, with 22 bases separating them. CDR3 coding DNA: TGTGCCAGCAGCTTGGGCGCCGTACGTGAGGGGAGCCAGTTCTTC. Translating it yields CASSLGAVREGSQFF.

The chain joins TRBV7-9 to TRBJ1-2; D is uncertain. V shed 1 base and J shed 7 bases, with 10 bases lying between them. The germline gives CDR1 SEHNR, CDR2 FQNEAQ (reference sequence). The CDR3 runs to 13 residues. Here the CDR3 reads CASSLGRERGYTF. CDR3 DNA: TGTGCCAGCAGCTTAGGGAGGGAGCGTGGCTACACCTTC.

Points on this clone: The sample contains more than one DNA sequence encoding this CDR3. This chain connects TRBV7-2 to TRBJ1-3, with 9 bases aligning to TRBD1. CDR1 is SGHTA and CDR2 is FQGNSA in the germline V gene. CDR3 size: 15 residues. V shed 2 bases, J shed 2 bases, and the junction held 1 base outside the gene matches. CDR3 region: CASSLTGGPGNTIYF. CDR3 coding DNA: TGTGCCAGCAGCTTAACAGGGGGCCCTGGAAACACCATATATTTT. The full variable domain, in which reference TRBV7-2 and TRBJ1-3 provide the parts outside the CDR3, is GAGVSQSPSNKVTEKGKDVELRCDPISGHTALYWYRQSLGQGLEFLIYFQGNSAPDKSGLPSDRFSAERTGGSVSTLTIQRTQQEDSAVYLCASSLTGGPGNTIYFGEGSWLTVV.

The rearrangement uses TRBV9 and TRBJ2-7; 7 bases fit TRBD2. Unmatched junction bases numbered 2, after V lost 0 bases and J lost 5 bases. The CDR3 consists of 13 residues. The germline V gene has CDR1 SGDLS and CDR2 YYNGEE. The CDR3 sequence is CASSVDRGDEQYF. Here the CDR3 DNA reads TGTGCCAGCAGCGTAGACCGGGGGGACGAGCAGTACTTC.

This chain uses TRBV19 with TRBJ2-5; the match to TRBD2 covers 15 bases. The germline CDR1 and CDR2 sequences are LNHDA and SQIVND (reference sequence). J gave up 5 bases and V 4 bases, and 5 bases lay outside the gene matches. The CDR3 covers 16 residues. As DNA, the CDR3 is TGTGCCAGTAGTACGGGACTAGCGGGAGGAGGGGAGACCCAGTACTTC. Translation: CASSTGLAGGGETQYF.

V is TRBV5-1 and J is TRBJ1-6, with D possibly TRBD1 on 5 matching bases. V was pared by 4 bases and J by 4 bases, with 18 bases between. The CDR3 has 17 amino acids. From germline, CDR1 is SGHRS and CDR2 YFSETQ. CDR3 bases: TGCGCCAGCAGCCCCGGGGGGGGTGCGGTGTATAATTCACCCCTCCACTTT. Amino acids: CASSPGGGAVYNSPLHF.

The genes are TRBV14 and TRBJ2-7; 7 bases match TRBD1. The CDR3 consists of 16 residues. V lost 0 bases to trimming and J lost 6 bases; unmatched junction nucleotides: 11. CDR1 SGHDN and CDR2 FVKESK come from the germline V gene. The CDR3 loop reads CASSQDKGALPLEQYF. The CDR3 DNA sequence: TGTGCCAGCAGCCAAGATAAGGGGGCGCTTCCTCTCGAGCAGTACTTC.

The genes are TRBV19 and TRBJ1-1; no clear D gene. Trimming shortened V by 0 bases and J by 8 bases, and 10 bases separated the two germline ends. This CDR3 spans 13 amino acids. CDR1 is LNHDA and CDR2 is SQIVND in the germline V gene (reference sequence). The CDR3 coding sequence is TGTGCCAGTAGTATAGATCTAGAGTCGGAAGCTTTCTTT. Amino acid sequence: CASSIDLESEAFF.

Regarding this clone: One junction end disagrees with the germline gene, perhaps due to a read error. The V gene is TRBV7-6, the J gene TRBJ2-1, with 12 bases matching TRBD1. The CDR3 length is 16 residues. CDR1 SGHVS and CDR2 FNYEAQ come from the germline V gene. CDR3 coding DNA: TGTGCCAGCAGCTTAGCGGGGACAGGGGGCTACGATGAGCAGTTCTTC. Its protein is CASSLAGTGGYDEQFF.